This TCR beta chain came from a study of T cell responses to AZD1222 COVID-19 vaccine. Study-wide results and caveats: Following two doses of AZD1222, Spike-specific TCR breadth and depth rose. In all cases, repertoires were sampled only after the peak T cell response.

The data were produced by immunoSEQ multiplex PCR, yet TCRdb's version contains in-frame clones alone and is incomplete. The sample yields 150,000 to 200,000 clones, over 70% seen once. About this clone: Its antigen is not identified.

V was pared by 6 bases and J by 6 bases, with 11 bases between. The CDR3 runs 12 residues. This TCR derives from an adult in good health. The V call is TRBV12-3 or TRBV12-4, the J call TRBJ1-2, with D unresolved. Sequencing was performed on peripheral blood, taken on day 0 of MenACWY control vaccination. CDR3 protein: CASSSRWDGYTF. The CDR3 DNA reads as TGTGCCAGCAGCAGTAGGTGGGATGGCTACACCTTC.